The 20 T cell receptor beta chains below come from one sample, sequenced in a study of cytomegalovirus exposure and HLA in healthy donors. Primers: 60 Vbeta forward and 13 Jbeta reverse. Some clones are missing from TCRdb's copy, which holds only in-frame ones; the method was immunoSEQ multiplex PCR. Among 95,000 to 110,000 clones listed, 76% were seen once. The material sequenced was PBMCs. The origin of the receptors is a young woman in good health and CMV-seropositive.

The CDR3 spells CAWSDGPGPGVAFF. For the CDR3, the DNA is TGTGCCTGGAGTGATGGGCCGGGTCCCGGGGTGGCTTTCTTT. This rearrangement joins TRBV30 to TRBJ1-1; D not resolved. Germline V gene lookup returns CDR1 GTSNPN and CDR2 SVGIG (reference sequence). V lost 1 base to trimming and J lost 11 bases, with 20 bases between them. The CDR3 covers 14 residues.

This clone has just one count. V usage is TRBV2 and J usage is TRBJ2-5, with TRBD2 matching over 12 bases. The V segment lost 6 bases and the J segment 1 base; nucleotides outside the gene matches: 9. The CDR3 consists of 17 residues. Germline CDR1 reads SNHLY; CDR2 reads FYNNEI. The CDR3 nucleotides read TGTGCCAGCAGACTAGGACTAGCGGGGACCCTCCAAGAGACCCAGTACTTC. Translated, it gives CASRLGLAGTLQETQYF.

The chain uses TRBV7-9 and TRBJ2-1; 7 nucleotides agree with TRBD2. V lost 5 bases to trimming and J lost 3 bases; unmatched junction nucleotides: 7. The V gene's germline CDR1 is SEHNR and CDR2 FQNEAQ (reference sequence). The CDR3 is 15 residues long. In nucleotides, the CDR3 is TGTGCCAGCAGCCGAACACTAGCGCTCTACAATGAGCAGTTCTTC. Protein: CASSRTLALYNEQFF.

This clone has a handful of counts. The sample carries other DNA sequences with the same CDR3. The gene calls are TRBV4-2 and TRBJ2-5; TRBD2 aligns across 8 bases. V lost 2 bases, J lost 1 base, and 3 bases stayed unmatched. The CDR3 has 15 residues. Germline CDR1 is LGHNA and CDR2 is YNFKEQ. CDR3: CASSQLAGSQETQYF. Written as DNA, the CDR3 is TGTGCCAGCAGCCAATTAGCGGGATCCCAAGAGACCCAGTACTTC.

The chain couples TRBV4-1 to TRBJ1-5; D possibly corresponds to TRBD1 (6 bases). Germline V gene data show CDR1 as MGHRA and CDR2 as YSYEKL. CDR3 length: 17 residues. V was cut by 0 bases and J by 0 bases, with 12 bases left in between. The CDR3 reads CASSQDGTPYSNQPQHF. Written as DNA, the CDR3 is TGCGCCAGCAGCCAAGACGGGACACCCTATAGCAATCAGCCCCAGCATTTT.

The rearrangement joins TRBV27 to TRBJ1-5; TRBD1 might be the D (5 bases). In germline, CDR1 is MNHEY, CDR2 SMNVEV (reference sequence). V lost 1 base, J lost 2 bases, and 6 bases lay in between. The CDR3 runs to 14 residues. The CDR3 nucleotides read TGTGCCAGCAGTTTATTAGGGGGCAATCAGCCCCAGCATTTT. As protein: CASSLLGGNQPQHF.

The chain uses TRBV7-9 and TRBJ2-5, with unresolved D. CDR3 length: 14 amino acids. Germline V CDR1 and CDR2: SEHNR, FQNEAQ (reference sequence). V dropped 1 base and J dropped 5 bases, with 11 bases sitting between them. As DNA, the CDR3 is TGTGCCAGCAGCTTAGGTCACATGGTCGAGACCCAGTACTTC. It specifies CASSLGHMVETQYF.

The chain uses TRBV2 and TRBJ1-1; D is undetermined. The CDR3 sequence is 12 residues long. CDR1 and CDR2 from the germline V gene are SNHLY and FYNNEI. Trimming left V 8 bases short and J 4 bases short, with 11 bases between. The CDR3 spells CASGERGTEAFF. DNA of the CDR3: TGTGCCAGCGGGGAGAGAGGCACTGAAGCTTTCTTT.

V is TRBV5-1 and J is TRBJ2-2, with TRBD1 matching 7 bases. Germline-derived CDR1 and CDR2 are SGHRS and YFSETQ. The CDR3 has 18 amino acids. After removal of 0 bases from V and 2 bases from J, the junction contained 10 bases not matched to a gene. The CDR3 DNA sequence: TGCGCCAGCAGCTTGGCAGGGGGTGCAAATACAAACACCGGGGAGCTGTTTTTT. The encoded protein is CASSLAGGANTNTGELFF.

The rearrangement joins TRBV6-1 to TRBJ1-1; D is undetermined. Germline V CDR1 and CDR2: MNHNS, SASEGT. Trimming removed 2 bases from V and 0 bases from J, with 7 bases in between. CDR3 length: 14 amino acids. The CDR3 nucleotides are TGTGCCAGCAGTGAACTACTTATGAACACTGAAGCTTTCTTT. This gives the protein CASSELLMNTEAFF.

The chain is built from TRBV9 and TRBJ1-2, with a weak D call TRBD1 (6 bases). The CDR3 is 12 amino acids. In germline, CDR1 is SGDLS, CDR2 YYNGEE. The V end was cut by 1 base, the J end by 7 bases, with 8 bases between. CDR3 amino acids: CASSVLGGGYTF. The CDR3 DNA sequence: TGTGCCAGCAGCGTATTAGGGGGTGGCTACACCTTC.

This clone was seen a handful of times. V is TRBV19 and J is TRBJ2-1; TRBD2 agrees at 8 bases. Germline V CDR1 and CDR2: LNHDA, SQIVND (reference sequence). Trimming removed 2 bases from V and 14 bases from J; junction bases left unmatched: 11. This CDR3 has 14 amino acids. The CDR3 is CASSIRSGSLGEFF. Written as DNA, the CDR3 is TGTGCCAGTAGTATACGAAGCGGGAGTCTGGGCGAGTTCTTC. Using reference TRBV19 and TRBJ2-1 for the parts outside the CDR3, the full variable domain is DGGITQSPKYLFRKEGQNVTLSCEQNLNHDAMYWYRQDPGQGLRLIYYSQIVNDFQKGDIAEGYSVSREKKESFPLTVTSAQKNPTAFYLCASSIRSGSLGEFFGPGTRLTVL.

This sequence joins TRBV19 and TRBJ1-2; 7 positions agree with TRBD1. V shed 4 bases, J shed 4 bases, and the junction held 6 bases outside the gene matches. Germline V gene lookup returns CDR1 LNHDA and CDR2 SQIVND (reference sequence). The CDR3 is 14 amino acids. The CDR3 sequence is CASSNRDRLYGYTF. CDR3 nucleotides: TGTGCCAGTAGTAACCGGGACAGACTCTATGGCTACACCTTC. Supplemented by reference TRBV19 and TRBJ1-2, the full variable domain reads DGGITQSPKYLFRKEGQNVTLSCEQNLNHDAMYWYRQDPGQGLRLIYYSQIVNDFQKGDIAEGYSVSREKKESFPLTVTSAQKNPTAFYLCASSNRDRLYGYTFGSGTRLTVV.

This clone was seen more than once but under ten times. The chain employs TRBV6-5 and TRBJ1-2; no clear D. From germline, CDR1 is MNHEY and CDR2 SVGAGI. CDR3 length: 16 amino acids. V lost 2 bases, J lost 6 bases, and 19 bases lay in between. The CDR3 loop reads CASSYTPAGATHGYTF. For the CDR3, the DNA is TGTGCCAGCAGTTACACCCCGGCGGGTGCTACGCATGGCTACACCTTC.

This chain links TRBV5-4 with TRBJ2-1; 12 positions agree with TRBD2. CDR3 length: 17 residues. J gave up 4 bases and V 1 base, and 6 bases lay outside the gene matches. Germline V gene sequence: CDR1 SGHNT, CDR2 YYREEE (reference sequence). The CDR3 here is CASSLWLAGGKYNEQFF. CDR3 DNA: TGTGCCAGCAGCTTGTGGCTAGCGGGAGGGAAATACAATGAGCAGTTCTTC.

The rearrangement links TRBV28 to TRBJ2-7; D gene unclear. Germline assignment: CDR1 MDHEN and CDR2 SYDVKM. The V end lost 6 bases, the J end lost 3 bases, and 9 bases lay between the germline ends. The CDR3 totals 12 residues. The CDR3 bases are TGTGCCAGCAGGACATCGAGCTACGAGCAGTACTTC. It is translated as CASRTSSYEQYF. Filled out from reference TRBV28 and TRBJ2-7, the complete variable domain reads DVKVTQSSRYLVKRTGEKVFLECVQDMDHENMFWYRQDPGLGLRLIYFSYDVKMKEKGDIPEGYSVSREKKERFSLILESASTNQTSMYLCASRTSSYEQYFGPGTRLTVT.

The chain couples TRBV19 to TRBJ1-1, with D perhaps matching TRBD1 (6 bases). The ends were cut back, 5 bases at V and 3 bases at J, with 16 bases in the middle. Germline V gene data show CDR1 as LNHDA and CDR2 as SQIVND (reference sequence). This CDR3 has 15 residues. CDR3 nucleotide sequence: TGTGCCAGTAGTTCGACAGGATGGGGCTACACTGAAGCTTTCTTT. This gives the protein CASSSTGWGYTEAFF.

This chain joins TRBV9 and TRBJ2-7; 8 bases map to TRBD1. In germline, CDR1 is SGDLS, CDR2 YYNGEE. This CDR3 has 15 amino acids. With 3 bases clipped from V and 3 bases from J, the junction kept 8 bases outside the gene matches. This CDR3 is CASSGRTGTIYEQYF. In DNA, the CDR3 is TGTGCCAGCAGCGGGAGGACAGGGACGATCTACGAGCAGTACTTC.

This sequence joins TRBV5-4 and TRBJ1-1; a weak D match, TRBD1 (6 bases). Germline V gives CDR1 SGHNT, CDR2 YYREEE (reference sequence). Trimming stripped 3 bases from V and 5 bases from J, with 17 bases between. The CDR3 has 15 amino acids. The CDR3 sequence: CASSWGGRPGTEAFF. DNA for the CDR3: TGTGCCAGCAGCTGGGGGGGGCGCCCGGGGACTGAAGCTTTCTTT.

V and J are TRBV6-5 and TRBJ2-1, with D possibly matching TRBD1 (5 bases). This CDR3 is built from 15 residues. Germline lookup yields CDR1 MNHEY and CDR2 SVGAGI. Trimming cost V 8 bases and J 5 bases, with 19 bases left between them. CDR3 sequence reads: CASQGSMALHNEQFF. In nucleotides, the CDR3 is TGTGCCAGCCAGGGTTCCATGGCCTTACACAATGAGCAGTTCTTC.